The subject of this entry is one T cell receptor (beta chain). This specimen belongs to a study of early T cells in non-severe SARS-CoV-2 infection. The CDR3 is made up of 14 amino acids. The germline V gene encodes CDR1 DFQATT and CDR2 SNEGSKA (reference sequence). Trimming took 0 bases from V and 8 from J, leaving 14 bases between them. One entry per CDR3 protein results from TCRdb running MiXCR on the 5' RACE reads. The data hold tens of thousands of distinct CDR3 sequences, with about 14% observed a single time. This chain links TRBV20-1 with TRBJ2-4; either TRBD1 or TRBD2 may supply D (6 bases each). The source of this sequence is an adult who was a healthcare worker with PCR-confirmed SARS-CoV-2 infection or an uninfected control (not recorded which). Specimen: whole blood, collected at baseline. For the CDR3, the DNA is TGCAGTGCTAGAGACGGGGGCCTAGGCGACATTCAGTACTTC. It specifies CSARDGGLGDIQYF.